This T cell receptor (beta chain) was sequenced in a study of blood T cell repertoires in COVID-19. Recruited during active infection, patients (from Seattle) were subsequently followed longitudinally. This CDR3 spans 15 amino acids. After removal of 2 bases from V and 2 bases from J, the junction contained 3 bases not matched to a gene. Per the germline V gene, CDR1 is MNHEY and CDR2 is SVGAGI. Here immunoSEQ multiplex PCR was the method, and the copy in TCRdb shows in-frame clones only, minus some. Found here are some 500,000 clones, around 90% of them singletons; the top ten hold less than 9.5%. The receptor comes from a woman between 45 and 60 years old with COVID-19, enrolled during active disease. The sequenced sample consisted of peripheral blood. The chain combines TRBV6-5 with TRBJ2-3; 8 bases match TRBD2. The CDR3 spells CASSYGGGLTDTQYF. Written as DNA, the CDR3 is TGTGCCAGCAGTTACGGCGGGGGGCTCACAGATACGCAGTATTTT.